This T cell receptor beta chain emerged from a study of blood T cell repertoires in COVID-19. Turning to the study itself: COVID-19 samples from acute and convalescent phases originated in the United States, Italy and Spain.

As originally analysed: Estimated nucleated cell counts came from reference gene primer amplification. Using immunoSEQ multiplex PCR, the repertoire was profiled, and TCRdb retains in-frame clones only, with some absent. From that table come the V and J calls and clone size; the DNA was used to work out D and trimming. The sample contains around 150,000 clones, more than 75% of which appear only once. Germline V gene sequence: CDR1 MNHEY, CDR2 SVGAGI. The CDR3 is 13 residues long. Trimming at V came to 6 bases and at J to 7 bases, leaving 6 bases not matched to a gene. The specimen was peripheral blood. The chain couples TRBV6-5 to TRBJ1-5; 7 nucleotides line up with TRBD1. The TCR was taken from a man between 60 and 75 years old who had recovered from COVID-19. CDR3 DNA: TGTGCCAGCAGGACAGGGCTGGAACAGCCCCAGCATTTT. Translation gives CASRTGLEQPQHF.